These 10 T cell receptor beta chains were all obtained from the same sample, sequenced in a study of shared clonotypes between healthy human individuals. Clones were read by immunoSEQ multiplex PCR, and TCRdb kept only the in-frame ones, dropping some. The sample yields around 450,000 clones, more than 75% seen once. The material sequenced was PBMCs. The source is a woman aged 40 to 50 in good health. Some clones in this sample may be carry-over from other donors' samples.

The J gene is TRBJ1-1, the V gene TRBV18; D possibly corresponds to TRBD1 (5 bases). Trimming stripped 6 bases from V and 0 bases from J, with 8 bases between. This CDR3 region has 13 residues. Germline V lookup: CDR1 KGHSH, CDR2 LQKENI. The CDR3 DNA sequence: TGTGCCAGCTCCGGACAACTGAACACTGAAGCTTTCTTT. Its protein is CASSGQLNTEAFF.

The chain couples TRBV6-4 to TRBJ1-2, with a tentative D call TRBD1 (5 bases). The V gene lost 3 bases and the J gene lost 5 bases, with 7 bases spanning the gap. Germline assignment: CDR1 MRHNA and CDR2 SNTAGT. The CDR3 loop spans 12 amino acids. The CDR3 bases are TGTGCCAGCAGTGAACGGGGGTATGGCTACACCTTC. Residues: CASSERGYGYTF.

The CDR3 region has the DNA TGTGCCAGCAGCCGGGACAGGGAGTACGAGCAGTACTTC. Encoded protein: CASSRDREYEQYF. The chain has TRBV27 and TRBJ2-5, with 9 bases that match TRBD1. The assigned J gene may be wrong: the sequence end matches TRBJ2-7 better. This CDR3 has 13 amino acids. Germline lookup yields CDR1 MNHEY and CDR2 SMNVEV (reference sequence).

The rearrangement joins TRBV7-3 to TRBJ2-1; 11 bases map to TRBD1. Germline V gives CDR1 SGHTA, CDR2 FQGTGA. The CDR3 sequence is 16 residues long. J gave up 1 base and V 6 bases, and 5 bases lay outside the gene matches. As DNA, the CDR3 is TGTGCCAGCAGTGAAGGGACAGGGGGTTCCTACAATGAGCAGTTCTTC. The encoded protein is CASSEGTGGSYNEQFF.

V and J are TRBV30 and TRBJ2-7, with D uncertain. Germline values: CDR1 GTSNPN, CDR2 SVGIG (reference sequence). The length of the CDR3 is 14 residues. Trimming removed 4 bases from V and 2 bases from J, with 15 bases in between. CDR3: CAWITSRFPYEQYF. The DNA for the CDR3 is TGTGCCTGGATCACTTCACGGTTCCCCTACGAGCAGTACTTC.

V gene TRBV9 combines with J gene TRBJ2-2; TRBD2 matches at 8 bases. The CDR3 spans 16 residues. With 3 bases clipped from V and 3 bases from J, the junction kept 7 bases outside the gene matches. The germline V gene has CDR1 SGDLS and CDR2 YYNGEE. The CDR3 sequence: CASSERAGVDTGELFF. CDR3 bases: TGTGCCAGCAGCGAGCGAGCGGGAGTAGACACCGGGGAGCTGTTTTTT.

The J gene is TRBJ1-2, the V gene TRBV27, with D tentatively TRBD1 (5 bases). Trimming took 6 bases from V and 2 from J, leaving 19 bases between them. Germline-derived CDR1 and CDR2 are MNHEY and SMNVEV (reference sequence). The CDR3 runs to 16 residues. The CDR3 region is CASRESRRGRNYGYTF. The CDR3 region has the DNA TGTGCCAGCAGAGAGTCTAGGAGGGGCCGGAACTATGGCTACACCTTC.

This sequence joins TRBV18 and TRBJ1-1, with D unclear. Germline assignment: CDR1 KGHSH and CDR2 LQKENI. The CDR3 is made up of 14 amino acids. Trimming took off 3 bases at V and 7 bases at J, with 15 bases between the two ends. CDR3 protein: CASSPRGGLSEAFF. As DNA, the CDR3 is TGTGCCAGCTCACCGAGAGGAGGTTTAAGTGAAGCTTTCTTT.

The sample holds many counts of this clone. One junction end disagrees with the germline gene, perhaps due to a read error. This chain links TRBV7-7 with TRBJ2-1; 10 bases fit TRBD2. The germline V gene encodes CDR1 SSHAT and CDR2 FNYEAQ (reference sequence). This CDR3 is 15 amino acids long. The CDR3, as DNA: TGTGCTAGCAGCCCGGGACTAGCGACACACAATGAGCAGTTCTTC. This gives the protein CASSPGLATHNEQFF.

The CDR3 sequence is CASRDRVNTEAFF. Written as DNA, the CDR3 is TGTGCCAGCAGGGACAGGGTGAACACTGAAGCTTTCTTT. This chain joins TRBV2 and TRBJ1-1, with TRBD1 matching over 8 bases. Germline values: CDR1 SNHLY, CDR2 FYNNEI. This CDR3 has 13 residues. V lost 6 bases and J lost 0; bases outside the gene matches: 0.